Presented here are 15 T cell receptor beta chains from one specimen sequenced in a study of response to subunit inactivated influenza vaccine. TCRdb used MiXCR to reprocess the RT-PCR reads, holding one entry per CDR3 protein. Of roughly 780,000 distinct CDR3 sequences in the sample, around 20% were seen once. Here the sequenced sample was PBMCs from blood, taken about 5 days after vaccination. The receptors originated from a man between 50 and 59 years old who received an inactivated influenza vaccine.

The CDR3 sequence is CASSYDSRMGVYNEQFF. The CDR3 nucleotides are TGTGCCAGCAGTTACGATAGTCGGATGGGGGTTTACAATGAGCAGTTCTTC. The rearrangement links TRBV6-2 or TRBV6-3 to TRBJ2-1; D may match TRBD1 or TRBD2 (5 bases each). The CDR3 spans 17 residues. The V end was cut by 2 bases, the J end by 4 bases, with 18 bases between. Germline CDR1 MNHEY, CDR2 SVGEGT.

J is TRBJ1-4 and V is TRBV15; D ambiguous. The CDR3 has 14 residues. Trimming stripped 0 bases from V and 6 bases from J, with 8 bases between. Looked up from germline, CDR1 is LNHNV and CDR2 is YYDKDF (reference sequence). CDR3 DNA sequence: TGTGCCACCAGCAGAGATCGGTGGGATGAAAAACTGTTTTTT. Protein sequence: CATSRDRWDEKLFF.

In nucleotides, the CDR3 is TGTGCCAGCAGGTCGGGAGGGCCCGGAGATACGCAGTATTTT. Amino acids: CASRSGGPGDTQYF. J is TRBJ2-3 and V is TRBV28; 8 nucleotides line up with TRBD2. Germline-derived CDR1 and CDR2 are MDHEN and SYDVKM. CDR3 length: 14 residues. V shed 6 bases and J 5 bases; nucleotides not matched to a gene: 7.

The chain carries TRBV4-3 and TRBJ2-3, with unresolved D. CDR1 is LGHNA, CDR2 YSLEER, per germline. This CDR3 has 15 residues. V was clipped by 1 base and J by 1 base, with 9 bases between them. Here the CDR3 DNA reads TGCGCCAGCAGCCAAGCAAATTCTGGCACAGATACGCAGTATTTT. Translation gives CASSQANSGTDTQYF.

Only a few counts were recorded for this clonotype. This sequence joins TRBV12-5 and TRBJ2-7; possible D gene TRBD1, 6 bases. The CDR3 sequence is 20 residues long. Trimming removed 5 bases at V and 1 base at J, with 30 bases between. Per the germline V gene, CDR1 is LGHNT and CDR2 is FRNRAP. DNA for the CDR3: TGTGCTAGTGGTATGTTGACAGGTTGGCCACCCCTGCTCTCTTCCTACGAGCAGTACTTC. Protein sequence: CASGMLTGWPPLLSSYEQYF. The full variable domain, completed using reference TRBV12-5 and TRBJ2-7, is DARVTQTPRHKVTEMGQEVTMRCQPILGHNTVFWYRQTMMQGLELLAYFRNRAPLDDSGMPKDRFSAEMPDATLATLKIQPSEPRDSAVYFCASGMLTGWPPLLSSYEQYFGPGTRLTVT.

This clonotype turned up a few times. This chain uses TRBV6-2 or TRBV6-3 with TRBJ2-5; D uncertain. V lost 6 bases, J lost 2 bases, and 10 bases lay in between. The CDR3 runs to 13 residues. CDR1 MNHEY and CDR2 SVGEGT come from the germline V gene. The CDR3 loop is CASSRTIQETQYF. The CDR3 region has the DNA TGTGCCAGCAGCCGGACCATACAAGAGACCCAGTACTTC.

In this sample, this clonotype turned up many times. The V call is TRBV20-1, the J call TRBJ2-7; D not certain. The CDR3 runs 11 residues. The germline V and J ends were trimmed by 6 bases and 3 bases, with 9 bases remaining between them. CDR1 and CDR2 from the germline V gene are DFQATT and SNEGSKA (reference sequence). CDR3 DNA: TGCAGTGCGTATAGGGACTACGAGCAGTACTTC. The encoded protein is CSAYRDYEQYF.

The table lists this clonotype with many counts. V is TRBV10-2 and J is TRBJ2-3; 10 bases agree with TRBD1. Germline loops: CDR1 WSHSY, CDR2 SAAADI. V shed 8 bases, J shed 4 bases, and the junction held 15 bases outside the gene matches. This CDR3 region has 17 residues. CDR3 bases: TGCGCCAGCGGGGTGACAGGGGGCTTAAAGTTCTCAGATACGCAGTATTTT. Its translation is CASGVTGGLKFSDTQYF.

This clonotype turned up a few times. The chain couples TRBV7-8 to TRBJ2-5; D not certain. The CDR3 totals 13 residues. The ends were cut back, 5 bases at V and 7 bases at J, with 14 bases in the middle. CDR1 is SGHVS and CDR2 is FQNEAQ in the germline V gene. CDR3 DNA: TGTGCCAGCAGCGCTGGCGGATATCGGACCCAGTACTTC. This sequence encodes CASSAGGYRTQYF.

This clonotype turned up a few times. V usage is TRBV20-1 and J usage is TRBJ2-1, with TRBD2 identical over 13 bases. CDR1 is DFQATT, CDR2 SNEGSKA, per germline (reference sequence). Unmatched junction bases numbered 10, after V lost 6 bases and J lost 2 bases. The CDR3 runs to 17 residues. The CDR3 nucleotides are TGCAGTGCAACCGGGACTAGCGGGGCGGGCACCTACAATGAGCAGTTCTTC. Amino acids: CSATGTSGAGTYNEQFF.

The chain joins TRBV29-1 to TRBJ1-1, with a possible D match to TRBD1 (5 bases). Trimming took off 6 bases at V and 6 bases at J, with 17 bases between the two ends. This CDR3 spans 13 amino acids. The germline V gene encodes CDR1 SQVTM and CDR2 ANQGSEA. CDR3 coding DNA: TGCAGCGTGGCCAAACAGGCTGGCGCTGAAGCTTTCTTT. This codes for CSVAKQAGAEAFF.

This clonotype was detected a few times. The J gene is TRBJ2-7, the V gene TRBV5-1; the D gene is possibly TRBD1 (6 bases). The CDR3 totals 13 residues. Trimming pared 5 bases from V and 3 bases from J, leaving 12 bases between. Looked up from germline, CDR1 is SGHRS and CDR2 is YFSETQ. The CDR3, as DNA: TGCGCCAGCAGTTTCGACAGGCACTACGAGCAGTACTTC. This gives the protein CASSFDRHYEQYF.

This chain joins TRBV7-9 and TRBJ1-4; weak D call: TRBD1 (6 bases). Germline V CDR1 and CDR2: SEHNR, FQNEAQ (reference sequence). The CDR3 contains 14 residues. V lost 1 base, J lost 7 bases, and 10 bases lay in between. CDR3 sequence: CASSLDGGGEKLFF. The CDR3 nucleotides read TGTGCCAGCAGCTTAGACGGGGGCGGTGAAAAACTGTTTTTT.

The J gene is TRBJ1-4, the V gene TRBV6-6; 8 bases agree with TRBD1. CDR1 and CDR2 (germline): MNHNY, SVGAGI (reference sequence). The junction had 4 bases not matched to a gene; V was cut back by 5 bases and J by 8 bases. This CDR3 is built from 13 residues. The CDR3 DNA follows: TGTGCCAGCAGTAACAGGGGGAGAGAAAAACTGTTTTTT. Translating it yields CASSNRGREKLFF.

The V call is TRBV7-9, the J call TRBJ1-3; 7 bases map to TRBD1. The CDR3 spans 15 residues. V dropped 1 base and J dropped 4; count of bases not matched to a gene: 4. Germline CDR1 is SEHNR and CDR2 is FQNEAQ (reference sequence). The DNA for the CDR3 is TGTGCCAGCAGCTTAGATGCGACAGGGGGAAACACCATATATTTT. This encodes CASSLDATGGNTIYF. The variable domain in full, with the rest retrieved from reference TRBV7-9 and TRBJ1-3, is DTGVSQNPRHKITKRGQNVTFRCDPISEHNRLYWYRQTLGQGPEFLTYFQNEAQLEKSRLLSDRFSAERPKGSFSTLEIQRTEQGDSAMYLCASSLDATGGNTIYFGEGSWLTVV.